The T cell receptor (beta chain) under discussion was sequenced for a study of OX40 agonist ivuxolimab in advanced cancers. About the study: The study enrolled dose-escalation patients with hepatocellular carcinoma, melanoma, renal cell or head and neck cancer. Partial response was recorded in three patients: one hepatocellular carcinoma and two cutaneous melanoma cases.

TCRdb's copy holds only in-frame clones and misses some; the assay was immunoSEQ multiplex PCR. Of 50,000 or so clones in the sample, over 75% were seen once. The V end was cut by 3 bases, the J end by 0 bases, with 6 bases between. CDR1 and CDR2 (germline): MNHNS, SASEGT. The CDR3 sequence is 14 residues long. The receptor's source is an adult with an advanced solid tumor such as melanoma, head and neck, liver or kidney cancer. The sample was CD4+ or CD8+ T cells sorted from blood, taken in a trial of the OX40 agonist ivuxolimab. The chain uses TRBV6-1 and TRBJ1-3; D is unresolved. This CDR3 reads CASSETLSGNTIYF. The CDR3 DNA reads TGTGCCAGCAGTGAGACACTCTCTGGAAACACCATATATTTT.